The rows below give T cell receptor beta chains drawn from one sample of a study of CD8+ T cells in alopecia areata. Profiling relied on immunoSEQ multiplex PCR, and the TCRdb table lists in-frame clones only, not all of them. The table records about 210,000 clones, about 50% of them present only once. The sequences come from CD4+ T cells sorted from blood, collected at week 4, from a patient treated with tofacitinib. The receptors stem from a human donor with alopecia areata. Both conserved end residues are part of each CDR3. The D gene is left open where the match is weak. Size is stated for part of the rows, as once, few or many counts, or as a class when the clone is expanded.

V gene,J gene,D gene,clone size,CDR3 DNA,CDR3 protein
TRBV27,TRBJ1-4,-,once,TGTGCCAGCGGACGGGCAGGGTGGGATGAAAAACTGTTTTTT,CASGRAGWDEKLFF
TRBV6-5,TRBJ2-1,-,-,TGTGCCAGCAGTTACTCGCCTTTGGATCGTGAGCAGTTCTTC,CASSYSPLDREQFF
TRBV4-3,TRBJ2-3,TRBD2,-,TGCGCCAGCAGCCAAGGAGGCGGCGGGAGGGGCACAGATACGCAGTATTTT,CASSQGGGGRGTDTQYF
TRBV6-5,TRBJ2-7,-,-,TGTGCCAGCGGGACCCCCCGCGAGCAGTACTTC,CASGTPREQYF
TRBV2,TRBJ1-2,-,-,TGTGCCAGCCCAGGCAACACCTTC,CASPGNTF
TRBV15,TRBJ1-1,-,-,TGTGCCACCAGCAGAGATTGGACCAAGGCTTTCTTT,CATSRDWTKAFF
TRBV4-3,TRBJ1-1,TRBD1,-,TGCGCCAGCAGCCAAGATGAGCCAGGGGGCGGCTTTGAAGCTTTCTTT,CASSQDEPGGGFEAFF
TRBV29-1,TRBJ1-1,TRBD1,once,TGCAGCGTTAAGACAGGGCTGAACACTGAAGCTTTCTTT,CSVKTGLNTEAFF
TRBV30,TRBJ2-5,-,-,TGTGCCTGGAGAGGGGGGCGAGAGACCCAGTACTTC,CAWRGGRETQYF
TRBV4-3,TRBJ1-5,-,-,TGCGCCAGCAGCCTGGGATCGGGTCAGCCCCAGCATTTT,CASSLGSGQPQHF
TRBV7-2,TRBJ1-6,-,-,TGTGCCAGCAGCCCCCCAAGAGGTCCTAATTCACCCCTCCACTTT,CASSPPRGPNSPLHF
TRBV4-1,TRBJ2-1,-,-,TGCGCCAGCAGCCCAGGCCCCCTGACACACCGCTCCTACAATGAGCAGTTCTTC,CASSPGPLTHRSYNEQFF
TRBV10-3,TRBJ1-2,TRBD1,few,TGTGCCATCAGTGAAGGACAGGGCCTCTACACCTTC,CAISEGQGLYTF
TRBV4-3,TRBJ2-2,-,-,TGCGCCAGCAGCCAAGCTGGGACACGTAACACCGGGGAGCTGTTTTTT,CASSQAGTRNTGELFF
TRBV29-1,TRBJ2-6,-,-,TGCAGCGTTGAACAGTCTGGGGCCAACGTCCTGACTTTC,CSVEQSGANVLTF
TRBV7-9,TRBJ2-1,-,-,TGTGCCGGGGGACAAGGGATCTATGAGCAGTTCTTC,CAGGQGIYEQFF
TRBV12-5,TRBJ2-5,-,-,TGTGCTAGTGGGCCCTCCGGGACATTCTTAAGGGAGACCCAGTACTTC,CASGPSGTFLRETQYF
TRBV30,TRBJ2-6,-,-,TGTGCCTGGAGCGGGGGATCTGGGGCCAACGTCCTGACTTTC,CAWSGGSGANVLTF
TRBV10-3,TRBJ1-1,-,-,TGTGCCATCAGGGACAGTAACACTGAAGCTTTCTTT,CAIRDSNTEAFF
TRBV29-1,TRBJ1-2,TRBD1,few,TGCAGCGTGGCGGACAGGGCGAACTATGGCTACACCTTC,CSVADRANYGYTF
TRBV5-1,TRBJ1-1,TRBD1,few,TGCGCCAGCAGTTTTTCGGACAGGGTGAACACTGAAGCTTTCTTT,CASSFSDRVNTEAFF
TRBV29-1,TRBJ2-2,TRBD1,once,TGCAGCGTTGAAGAACCGAGGGGGCTCACCGGGGAGCTGTTTTTT,CSVEEPRGLTGELFF
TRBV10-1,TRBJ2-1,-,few,TGCGCCAGCAGTGAGTCAGGAGGAGGACAGCAGTTCTTC,CASSESGGGQQFF
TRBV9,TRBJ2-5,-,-,TGTGCCAGCAGCGTAGAGCTAGCTGCGACCCAGTACTTC,CASSVELAATQYF
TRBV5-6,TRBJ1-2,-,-,TGTGCCAGCAGCACCGGACAGAACCTCTATGGCTACACCTTC,CASSTGQNLYGYTF
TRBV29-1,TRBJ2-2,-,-,TGCAGCGTTGATAGAGAGAACACCGGGGAGCTGTTTTTT,CSVDRENTGELFF
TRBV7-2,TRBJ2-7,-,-,TGTGCCAGCAGCTTAACCCCTGACAGACCCTACGAGCAGTACTTC,CASSLTPDRPYEQYF